Below, 8 T cell receptor beta chains from the same sample are listed, as sequenced in a study of human T cells and chemical hapten exposure. Time point described: pre-sensitization, week 0. The treatment here: therapeutic diphenylcyclopropenone sensitization with weekly scalp DPC. From the RACE reads, TCRdb called clonotypes with MiXCR, one entry per CDR3 protein. Of a few hundred thousand distinct CDR3 sequences in the sample, 5.5% were seen once. Sequenced material: whole blood, taken in connection with sensitization to the hapten diphenylcyclopropenone (DPC). These TCRs come from a woman in her late teens or twenties with alopecia areata. Some clones in this sample may be carry-over from other donors' samples.

The CDR3 region has the DNA TGTGCCAGCAGTGAAAGCCGGTTTGGGGCCAACGTCCTGACTTTC. Protein: CASSESRFGANVLTF. V and J are TRBV6-1 and TRBJ2-6; D not certain. V was shortened by 2 bases and J by 3 bases, with 8 bases between the two germline ends. The CDR3 length is 15 residues. Per the germline V gene, CDR1 is MNHNS and CDR2 is SASEGT.

J is TRBJ2-7 and V is TRBV5-6; possibly TRBD1 for D (6 bases). Germline lookup yields CDR1 SGHDT and CDR2 YYEEEE. V gave up 1 base and J gave up 2 bases, with 16 bases separating them. The CDR3 totals 16 residues. The CDR3 here is CASSLKLGGIPYEQYF. CDR3 sequence (DNA): TGTGCCAGCAGCTTGAAACTTGGGGGCATCCCCTACGAGCAGTACTTC.

This chain joins TRBV2 and TRBJ1-1; tentative D call: TRBD1 (6 bases). V was pared by 8 bases and J by 0 bases, with 16 bases between. Germline CDR1 and CDR2: SNHLY and FYNNEI. This CDR3 has 15 amino acids. CDR3 region: CASGGAVMMNTEAFF. CDR3 coding DNA: TGTGCCAGCGGGGGGGCGGTTATGATGAACACTGAAGCTTTCTTT.

This clonotype was detected many times. The chain employs TRBV3-1 and TRBJ2-7; 9 bases are a match to TRBD1. The CDR3 runs to 15 residues. CDR1 and CDR2 (germline): LGHDT, YNNKEL (reference sequence). Losses at the gene ends were 3 bases for V and 2 bases for J; bases not matched to a gene: 5. The CDR3 protein is CASSQWGQGAYEQYF. In DNA form, the CDR3 reads TGTGCCAGCAGCCAGTGGGGACAGGGAGCCTACGAGCAGTACTTC.

Only a few counts were recorded for this clonotype. V usage is TRBV20-1 and J usage is TRBJ2-7; D is tentatively TRBD1 or TRBD2 (5 bases each). The CDR3 contains 14 residues. V gave up 5 bases and J gave up 7 bases, with 21 bases separating them. In germline, CDR1 is DFQATT, CDR2 SNEGSKA (reference sequence). The CDR3: CSAAPPGAGREQYF. The CDR3 DNA follows: TGCAGTGCTGCCCCCCCCGGGGCGGGCCGAGAGCAGTACTTC.

V usage is TRBV28 and J usage is TRBJ2-1; D may match TRBD1 or TRBD2 (5 bases each). This CDR3 contains 15 residues. The V end was cut by 6 bases, the J end by 4 bases, with 16 bases between. Germline loops: CDR1 MDHEN, CDR2 SYDVKM. CDR3 DNA sequence: TGTGCCAGCAGCGGGGCTCTCGAGGGTTACAATGAGCAGTTCTTC. Its translation: CASSGALEGYNEQFF.

The sample holds many counts of this clonotype. The V and J genes are TRBV20-1 and TRBJ2-7; D may correspond to TRBD1 or TRBD2 (6 bases each). Germline V lookup: CDR1 DFQATT, CDR2 SNEGSKA (reference sequence). The CDR3 consists of 13 residues. V was cut by 4 bases and J by 1 base, with 11 bases left in between. CDR3 DNA: TGCAGTGCTAAGGGGGGTATTTCCTACGAGCAGTACTTC. It specifies CSAKGGISYEQYF.

There are many counts of this clonotype. The chain employs TRBV12-3 or TRBV12-4 and TRBJ1-5; TRBD1 might be the D (5 bases). Trimming left V 6 bases short and J 4 bases short, with 7 bases between. The CDR3 is 12 residues long. CDR3 sequence reads: CASSGGNQPQHF. DNA of the CDR3: TGTGCCAGCAGCGGGGGGAATCAGCCCCAGCATTTT.